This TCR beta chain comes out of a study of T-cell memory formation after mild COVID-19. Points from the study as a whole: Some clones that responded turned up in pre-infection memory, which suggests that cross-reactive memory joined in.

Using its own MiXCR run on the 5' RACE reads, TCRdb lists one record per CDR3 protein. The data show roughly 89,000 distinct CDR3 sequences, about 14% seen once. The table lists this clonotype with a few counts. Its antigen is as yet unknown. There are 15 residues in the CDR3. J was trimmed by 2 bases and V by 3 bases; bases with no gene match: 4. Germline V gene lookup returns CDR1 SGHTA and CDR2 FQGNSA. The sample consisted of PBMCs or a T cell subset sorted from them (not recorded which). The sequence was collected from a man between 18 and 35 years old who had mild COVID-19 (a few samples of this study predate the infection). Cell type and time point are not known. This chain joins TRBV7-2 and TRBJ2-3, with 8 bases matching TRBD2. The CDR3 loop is CASSFTGGYTDTQYF. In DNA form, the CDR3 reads TGTGCCAGCAGCTTCACGGGGGGGTACACAGATACGCAGTATTTT.